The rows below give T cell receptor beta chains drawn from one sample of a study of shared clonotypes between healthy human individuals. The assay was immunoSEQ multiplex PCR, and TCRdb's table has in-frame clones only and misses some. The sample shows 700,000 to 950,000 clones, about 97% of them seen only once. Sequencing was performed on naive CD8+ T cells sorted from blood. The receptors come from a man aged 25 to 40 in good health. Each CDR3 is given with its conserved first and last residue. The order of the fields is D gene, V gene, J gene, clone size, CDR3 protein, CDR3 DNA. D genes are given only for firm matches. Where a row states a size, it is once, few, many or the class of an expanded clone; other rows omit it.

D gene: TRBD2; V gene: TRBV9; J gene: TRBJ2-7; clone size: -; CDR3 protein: CASSVGAGGGFDEQYF; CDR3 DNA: TGTGCCAGCAGCGTAGGAGCGGGAGGTGGGTTCGACGAGCAGTACTTC
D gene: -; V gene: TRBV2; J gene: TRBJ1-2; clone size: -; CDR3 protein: CASRGQVRTFYGYTF; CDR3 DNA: TGTGCCAGCAGGGGACAAGTTCGAACCTTCTATGGCTACACCTTC
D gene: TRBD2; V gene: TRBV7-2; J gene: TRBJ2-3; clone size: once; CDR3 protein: CASSLTSGGSPDTQYF; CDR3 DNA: TGTGCCAGCAGCCTAACTAGCGGGGGCAGCCCAGATACGCAGTATTTT
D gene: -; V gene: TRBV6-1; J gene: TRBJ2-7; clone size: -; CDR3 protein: CASRSTDYEQYF; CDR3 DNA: TGTGCCAGCAGGTCCACAGACTACGAGCAGTACTTC
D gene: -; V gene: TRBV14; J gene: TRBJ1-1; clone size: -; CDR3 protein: CASKHPDSMNTEAFF; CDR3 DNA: TGTGCCAGCAAACACCCAGATAGCATGAACACTGAAGCTTTCTTT
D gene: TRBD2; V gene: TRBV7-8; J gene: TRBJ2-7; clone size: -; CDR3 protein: CASSLEPGRGYEQYF; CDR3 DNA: TGTGCCAGCAGCTTAGAACCTGGGCGGGGGTACGAGCAGTACTTC
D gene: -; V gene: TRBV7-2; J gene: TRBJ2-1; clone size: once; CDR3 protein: CASSLGDTHNEQFF; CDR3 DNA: TGTGCCAGCAGCTTAGGGGACACCCACAATGAGCAGTTCTTC
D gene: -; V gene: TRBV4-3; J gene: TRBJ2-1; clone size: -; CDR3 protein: CASSQDRSTEQFF; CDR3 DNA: TGCGCCAGCAGCCAAGATAGGAGCACTGAGCAGTTCTTC
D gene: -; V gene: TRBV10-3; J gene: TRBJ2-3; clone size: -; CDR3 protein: CAISADSTDTQYF; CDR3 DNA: TGTGCCATCAGTGCTGACAGCACAGATACGCAGTATTTT
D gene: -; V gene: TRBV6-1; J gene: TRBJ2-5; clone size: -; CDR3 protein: CASSEVRGVRKTQYF; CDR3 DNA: TGTGCCAGCAGTGAAGTCAGGGGTGTGCGGAAGACCCAGTACTTC
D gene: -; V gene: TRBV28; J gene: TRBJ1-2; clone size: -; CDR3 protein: CASSFHVAGGGYTF; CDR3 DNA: TGTGCCAGCAGCTTCCACGTCGCAGGAGGTGGCTACACCTTC
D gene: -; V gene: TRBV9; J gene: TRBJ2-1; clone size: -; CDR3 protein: CASSGTGSYNEQFF; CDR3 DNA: TGTGCCAGCAGCGGGACTGGATCCTACAATGAGCAGTTCTTC
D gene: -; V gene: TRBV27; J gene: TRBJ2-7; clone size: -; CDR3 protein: CASSLSPGQYYEQYF; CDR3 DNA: TGTGCCAGCAGTCTAAGTCCCGGACAGTACTACGAGCAGTACTTC
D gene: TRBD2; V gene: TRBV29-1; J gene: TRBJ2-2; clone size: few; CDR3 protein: CSVSPLGLAVDTGELFF; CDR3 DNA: TGCAGCGTTTCCCCCCTAGGACTAGCGGTAGACACCGGGGAGCTGTTTTTT
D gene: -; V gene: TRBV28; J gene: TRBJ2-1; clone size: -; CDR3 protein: CASSSTVEGRQFF; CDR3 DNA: TGTGCCAGCAGTTCGACAGTAGAGGGTAGACAGTTCTTC
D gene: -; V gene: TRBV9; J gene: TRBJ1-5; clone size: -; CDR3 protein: CASSAAITGPQHF; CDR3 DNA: TGTGCCAGCAGCGCCGCAATAACAGGGCCCCAGCATTTT
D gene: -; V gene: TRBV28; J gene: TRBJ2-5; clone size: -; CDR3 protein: CASSSRPRQETQYF; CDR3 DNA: TGTGCCAGCAGTTCGCGGCCCCGCCAAGAGACCCAGTACTTC
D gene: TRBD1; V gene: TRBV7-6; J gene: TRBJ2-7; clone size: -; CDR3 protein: CASSHWDSKDEQYF; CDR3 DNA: TGTGCCAGCAGCCACTGGGACAGCAAGGACGAGCAGTACTTC
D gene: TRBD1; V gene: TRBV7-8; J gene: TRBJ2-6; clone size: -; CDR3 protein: CASRPGQGPGANVLTF; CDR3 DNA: TGTGCCAGCAGACCGGGACAGGGGCCTGGGGCCAACGTCCTGACTTTC
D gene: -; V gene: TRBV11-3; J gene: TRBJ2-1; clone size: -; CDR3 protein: CASSSLEGGEQFF; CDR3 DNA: TGTGCCAGCAGCTCCCTCGAGGGAGGAGAGCAGTTCTTC
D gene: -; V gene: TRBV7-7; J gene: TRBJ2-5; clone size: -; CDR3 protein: CASSLESGDETQYF; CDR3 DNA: TGTGCTAGCAGCTTAGAGTCAGGGGACGAGACCCAGTACTTC
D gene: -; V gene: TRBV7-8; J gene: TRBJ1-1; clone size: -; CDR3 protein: CASSLVSYNTEAFF; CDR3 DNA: TGTGCCAGCAGCTTAGTATCATACAACACTGAAGCTTTCTTT
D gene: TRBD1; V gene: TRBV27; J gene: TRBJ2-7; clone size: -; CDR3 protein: CASRGQGYEQYF; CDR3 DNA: TGTGCCAGCAGAGGACAGGGGTACGAGCAGTACTTC
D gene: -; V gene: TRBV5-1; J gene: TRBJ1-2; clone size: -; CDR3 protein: CASRPNEAYGYTF; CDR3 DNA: TGCGCCAGCAGACCCAATGAAGCTTATGGCTACACCTTC
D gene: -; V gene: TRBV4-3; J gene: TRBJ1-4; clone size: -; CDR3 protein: CASSQDGTWGNEKLFF; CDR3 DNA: TGCGCCAGCAGCCAAGACGGGACCTGGGGGAATGAAAAACTGTTTTTT
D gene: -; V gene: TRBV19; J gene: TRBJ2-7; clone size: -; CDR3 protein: CASSITISPYEQYF; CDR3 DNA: TGTGCCAGTAGTATAACAATATCCCCCTACGAGCAGTACTTC
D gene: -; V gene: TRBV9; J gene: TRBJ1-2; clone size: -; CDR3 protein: CASSENYGYTF; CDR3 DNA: TGTGCCAGCAGTGAAAACTATGGCTACACCTTC
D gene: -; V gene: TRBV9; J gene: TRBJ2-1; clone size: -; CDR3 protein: CASSPAIGVGEQFF; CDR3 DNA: TGTGCCAGCAGCCCGGCGATCGGCGTAGGGGAGCAGTTCTTC
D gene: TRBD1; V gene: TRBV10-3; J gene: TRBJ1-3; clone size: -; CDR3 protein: CAISESRTGGSGNTIYF; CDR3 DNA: TGTGCCATCAGTGAGTCCCGGACAGGGGGGTCTGGAAACACCATATATTTT